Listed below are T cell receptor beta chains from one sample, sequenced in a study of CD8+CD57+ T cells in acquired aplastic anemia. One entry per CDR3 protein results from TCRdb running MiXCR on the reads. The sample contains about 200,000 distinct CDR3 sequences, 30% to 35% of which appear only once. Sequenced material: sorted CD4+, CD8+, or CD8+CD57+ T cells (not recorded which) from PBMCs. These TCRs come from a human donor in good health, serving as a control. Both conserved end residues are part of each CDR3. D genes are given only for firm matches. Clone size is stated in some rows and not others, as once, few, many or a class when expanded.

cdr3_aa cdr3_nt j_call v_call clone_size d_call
CSASDLVGFDTQYF TGCAGTGCTTCCGACCTAGTTGGGTTTGATACGCAGTATTTT TRBJ2-3 TRBV20-1 many NA
CASSLTPGQGGIEKLFF TGCGCCAGCAGTCTAACCCCGGGACAGGGTGGTATTGAAAAACTGTTTTTT TRBJ1-4 TRBV7-8 NA TRBD1
CASSQRGLAGNTGELFF TGTGCCAGCAGCCAACGTGGACTAGCGGGAAACACCGGGGAGCTGTTTTTT TRBJ2-2 TRBV11-2 few TRBD2
CASSKTSGASEQYF TGTGCCAGCAGCAAAACCTCAGGGGCGAGTGAGCAGTACTTC TRBJ2-7 TRBV6-1 NA NA
CASSLEGRGGYEQFF TGTGCCAGCAGCCTCGAGGGGAGGGGGGGCTATGAGCAGTTCTTC TRBJ2-1 TRBV4-2 NA NA
CAIRPRQGAENTIYF TGTGCCATCAGACCTCGACAGGGGGCGGAAAACACCATATATTTT TRBJ1-3 TRBV10-3 many TRBD1
CASSQQVTDAQYF TGTGCCAGCAGCCAACAAGTCACAGATGCGCAGTATTTT TRBJ2-3 TRBV12-3/TRBV12-4 NA NA
CASSDAYSNQPQHF TGTGCCAGCAGTGATGCTTATAGCAATCAGCCCCAGCATTTT TRBJ1-5 TRBV2 many NA
CASSGTPNSPLHF TGCGCCAGCAGTGGGACGCCGAATTCACCCCTCCACTTT TRBJ1-6 TRBV10-1 many NA
CASSPKTGVDEQYF TGTGCCAGCAGCCCTAAAACAGGGGTGGACGAGCAGTACTTC TRBJ2-7 TRBV7-9 many TRBD1
CASSPGLQSIQYF TGCGCCAGCAGCCCAGGACTACAATCGATTCAGTACTTC TRBJ2-4 TRBV4-1 NA NA
CASSKGTGNTDTQYF TGTGCCAGCAGCAAGGGGACAGGGAACACAGATACGCAGTATTTT TRBJ2-3 TRBV9 many TRBD1
CASAIQGDYNEQFF TGCGCCAGCGCTATACAGGGGGACTACAATGAGCAGTTCTTC TRBJ2-1 TRBV5-1 few TRBD1
CASSDPWGCETQYF TGTGCCAGCAGTGACCCGTGGGGGTGCGAGACCCAGTACTTC TRBJ2-5 TRBV6-4 many NA
CASSAGQGAYQPQHF TGTGCCAGCAGTGCGGGACAGGGGGCATATCAGCCCCAGCATTTT TRBJ1-5 TRBV2 NA TRBD1
CASNRERGQETQYF TGTGCCAGCAATCGGGAACGCGGGCAAGAGACCCAGTACTTC TRBJ2-5 TRBV2 many NA
CAWTWTPLYGHTF TGTGCCTGGACCTGGACACCCCTGTATGGCCACACCTTC TRBJ1-2 TRBV30 NA NA